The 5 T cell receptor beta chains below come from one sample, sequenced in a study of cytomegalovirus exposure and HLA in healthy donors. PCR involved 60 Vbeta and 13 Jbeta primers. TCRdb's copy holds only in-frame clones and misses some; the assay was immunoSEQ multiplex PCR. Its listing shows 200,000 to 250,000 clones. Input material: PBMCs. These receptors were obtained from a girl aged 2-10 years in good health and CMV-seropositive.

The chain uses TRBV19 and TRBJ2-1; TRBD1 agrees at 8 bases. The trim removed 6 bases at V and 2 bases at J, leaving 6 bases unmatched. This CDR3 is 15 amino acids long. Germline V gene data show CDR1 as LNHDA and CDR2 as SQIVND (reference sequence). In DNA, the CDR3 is TGTGCCAGTAGCCTCGCAGGGGGCCCCTACAATGAGCAGTTCTTC. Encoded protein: CASSLAGGPYNEQFF.

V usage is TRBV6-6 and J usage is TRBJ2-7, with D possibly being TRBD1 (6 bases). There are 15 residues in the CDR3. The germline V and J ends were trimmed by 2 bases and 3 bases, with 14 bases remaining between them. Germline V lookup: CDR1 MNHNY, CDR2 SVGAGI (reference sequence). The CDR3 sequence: CASSYPTLQGYEQYF. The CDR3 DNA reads TGTGCCAGCAGTTACCCCACCCTACAGGGCTACGAGCAGTACTTC.

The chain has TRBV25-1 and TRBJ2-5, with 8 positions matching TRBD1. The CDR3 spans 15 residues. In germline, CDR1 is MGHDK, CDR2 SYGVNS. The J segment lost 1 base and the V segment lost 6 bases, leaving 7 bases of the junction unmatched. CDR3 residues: CASSPGTGAQETQYF. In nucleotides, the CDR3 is TGTGCCAGCAGCCCTGGGACAGGCGCCCAAGAGACCCAGTACTTC.

Written as DNA, the CDR3 is TGTGCCAGACGAAACCGGAGTGGGACAGGGTTTTCTGAAGCTTTCTTT. It codes for CARRNRSGTGFSEAFF. This rearrangement joins TRBV2 to TRBJ1-1, with 9 bases identical to TRBD1. The germline V gene has CDR1 SNHLY and CDR2 FYNNEI. V lost 9 bases, J lost 6 bases, and 17 bases stayed unmatched. This CDR3 is 16 amino acids long.

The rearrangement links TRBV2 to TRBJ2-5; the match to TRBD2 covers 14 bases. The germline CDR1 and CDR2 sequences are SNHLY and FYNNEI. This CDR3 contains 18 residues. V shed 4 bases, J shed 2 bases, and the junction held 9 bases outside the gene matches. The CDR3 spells CASSGDGTSGSRQETQYF. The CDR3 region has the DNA TGTGCCAGCAGTGGAGATGGGACTAGCGGGAGTCGGCAAGAGACCCAGTACTTC.